Sequencing of this T cell receptor (beta chain) was carried out in a study of long-term antiretroviral therapy in people with HIV. The trim removed 5 bases at V and 9 bases at J, leaving 8 bases unmatched. This CDR3 is built from 14 residues. Germline V gives CDR1 SGHAT, CDR2 FQDESV (reference sequence). Researchers ran immunoSEQ v3.0 at survey level. The data were produced by immunoSEQ multiplex PCR, yet TCRdb's version contains in-frame clones alone and is incomplete. The data hold some 20,000 clones, with around 90% observed a single time. The chain links TRBV11-1 to TRBJ2-1; 9 nucleotides match TRBD1. The TCR was taken from a man younger than 35 with HIV. Here the sequenced sample was unsorted PBMCs, taken 2.1 years after starting antiretroviral therapy. CDR3 in DNA: TGTGCCAGCAGCAGGGACAGGGAGGAAAGTGAGCAGTTCTTC. This translates into CASSRDREESEQFF.